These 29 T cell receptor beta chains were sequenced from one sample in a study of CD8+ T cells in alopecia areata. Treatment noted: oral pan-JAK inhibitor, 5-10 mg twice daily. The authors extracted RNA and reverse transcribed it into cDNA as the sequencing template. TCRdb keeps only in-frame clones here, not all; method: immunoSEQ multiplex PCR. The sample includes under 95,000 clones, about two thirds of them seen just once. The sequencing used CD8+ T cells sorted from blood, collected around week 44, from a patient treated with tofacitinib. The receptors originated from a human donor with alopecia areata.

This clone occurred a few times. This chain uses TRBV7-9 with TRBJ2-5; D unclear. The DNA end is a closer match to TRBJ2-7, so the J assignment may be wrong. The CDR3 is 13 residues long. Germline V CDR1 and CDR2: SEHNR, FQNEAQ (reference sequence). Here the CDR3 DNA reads TGTGCCAGCACCTCCTCAAGCCCCTACGAGCAGTACTTC. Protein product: CASTSSSPYEQYF.

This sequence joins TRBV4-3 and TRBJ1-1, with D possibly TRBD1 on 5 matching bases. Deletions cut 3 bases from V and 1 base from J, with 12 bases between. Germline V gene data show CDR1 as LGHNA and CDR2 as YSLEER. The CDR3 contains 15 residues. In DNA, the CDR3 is TGCGCCAGCAGCCAGACCAGGGTTCCGAACACTGAAGCTTTCTTT. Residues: CASSQTRVPNTEAFF.

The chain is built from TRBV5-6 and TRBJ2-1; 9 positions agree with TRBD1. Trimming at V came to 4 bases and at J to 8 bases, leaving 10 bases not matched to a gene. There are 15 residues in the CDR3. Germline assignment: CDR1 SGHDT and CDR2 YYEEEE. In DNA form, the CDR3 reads TGTGCCAGCAGCCAAGATGGACAGGGGAGGTATGAGCAGTTCTTC. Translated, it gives CASSQDGQGRYEQFF.

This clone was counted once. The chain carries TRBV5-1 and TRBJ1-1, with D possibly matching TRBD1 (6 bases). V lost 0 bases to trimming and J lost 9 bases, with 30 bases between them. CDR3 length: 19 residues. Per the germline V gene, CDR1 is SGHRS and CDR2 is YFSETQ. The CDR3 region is CASSLGDGGGPSTEDQAFF. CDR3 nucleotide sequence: TGCGCCAGCAGCTTGGGTGACGGGGGCGGCCCCTCGACCGAAGACCAAGCTTTCTTT.

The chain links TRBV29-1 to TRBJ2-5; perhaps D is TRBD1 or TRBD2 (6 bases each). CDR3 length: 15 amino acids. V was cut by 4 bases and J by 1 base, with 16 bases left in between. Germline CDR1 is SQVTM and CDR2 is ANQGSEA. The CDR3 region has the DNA TGCAGCGTTGTTTCGCCCCGGGGGCCCCAAGAGACCCAGTACTTC. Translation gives CSVVSPRGPQETQYF.

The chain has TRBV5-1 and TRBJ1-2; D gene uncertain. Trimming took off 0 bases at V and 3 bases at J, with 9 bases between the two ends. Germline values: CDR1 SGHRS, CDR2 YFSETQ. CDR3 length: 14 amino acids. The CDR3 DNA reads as TGCGCCAGCAGCTTGGCCGCCAGCTACTATGGCTACACCTTC. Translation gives CASSLAASYYGYTF.

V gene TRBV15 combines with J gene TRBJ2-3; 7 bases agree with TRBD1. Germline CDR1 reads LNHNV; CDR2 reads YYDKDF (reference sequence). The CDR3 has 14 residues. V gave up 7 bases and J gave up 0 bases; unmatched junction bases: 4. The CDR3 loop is CATKGAASTDTQYF. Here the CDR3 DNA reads TGTGCCACCAAGGGGGCAGCTAGCACAGATACGCAGTATTTT.

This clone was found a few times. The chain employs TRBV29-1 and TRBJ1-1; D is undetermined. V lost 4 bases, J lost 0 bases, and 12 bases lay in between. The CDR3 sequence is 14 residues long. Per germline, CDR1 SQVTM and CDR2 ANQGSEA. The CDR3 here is CSVVRPELNTEAFF. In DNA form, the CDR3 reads TGCAGCGTTGTTCGTCCGGAACTGAACACTGAAGCTTTCTTT.

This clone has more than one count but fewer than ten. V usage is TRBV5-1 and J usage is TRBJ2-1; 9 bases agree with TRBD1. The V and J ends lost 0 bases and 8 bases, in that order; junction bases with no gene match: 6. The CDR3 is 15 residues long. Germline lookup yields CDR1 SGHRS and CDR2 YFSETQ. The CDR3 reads CASSLVGQGGDEQFF. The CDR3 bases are TGCGCCAGCAGCTTGGTGGGACAGGGTGGGGATGAGCAGTTCTTC.

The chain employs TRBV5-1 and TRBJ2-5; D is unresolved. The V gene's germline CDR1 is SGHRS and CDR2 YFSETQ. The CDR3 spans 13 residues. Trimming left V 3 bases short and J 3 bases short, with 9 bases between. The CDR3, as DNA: TGCGCCAGCAGCTCATCTCCGGAAGAGACCCAGTACTTC. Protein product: CASSSSPEETQYF. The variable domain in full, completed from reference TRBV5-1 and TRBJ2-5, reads KAGVTQTPRYLIKTRGQQVTLSCSPISGHRSVSWYQQTPGQGLQFLFEYFSETQRNKGNFPGRFSGRQFSNSRSEMNVSTLELGDSALYLCASSSSPEETQYFGPGTRLLVL.

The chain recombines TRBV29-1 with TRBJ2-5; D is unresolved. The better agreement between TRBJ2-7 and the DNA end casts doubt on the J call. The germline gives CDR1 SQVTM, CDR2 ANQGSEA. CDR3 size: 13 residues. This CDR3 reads CSVEIGGSYEQYF. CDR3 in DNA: TGCAGCGTTGAGATAGGCGGCTCCTACGAGCAGTACTTC.

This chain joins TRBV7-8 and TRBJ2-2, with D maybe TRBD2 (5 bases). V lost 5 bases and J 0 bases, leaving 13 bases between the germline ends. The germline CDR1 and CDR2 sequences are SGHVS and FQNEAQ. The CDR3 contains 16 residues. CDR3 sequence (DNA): TGTGCCAGCAGCCTAGACCGGGGAGCGAACACCGGGGAGCTGTTTTTT. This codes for CASSLDRGANTGELFF.

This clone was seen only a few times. In DNA, the CDR3 is TGTGCCAGCGATTGGGACAGTTGGACAGGGGAACGTCGGGGCTACACCTTC. It encodes CASDWDSWTGERRGYTF. The rearrangement links TRBV2 to TRBJ1-2, with 9 bases identical to TRBD1. The germline V gene has CDR1 SNHLY and CDR2 FYNNEI. J was trimmed by 8 bases and V by 8 bases; bases with no gene match: 21. This CDR3 region has 17 residues.

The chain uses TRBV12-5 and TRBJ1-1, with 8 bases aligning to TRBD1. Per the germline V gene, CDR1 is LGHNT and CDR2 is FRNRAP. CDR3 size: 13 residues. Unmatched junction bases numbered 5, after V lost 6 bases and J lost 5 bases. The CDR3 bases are TGTGCTAGTGGACCCGACAGGGGTACTGAAGCTTTCTTT. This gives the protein CASGPDRGTEAFF.

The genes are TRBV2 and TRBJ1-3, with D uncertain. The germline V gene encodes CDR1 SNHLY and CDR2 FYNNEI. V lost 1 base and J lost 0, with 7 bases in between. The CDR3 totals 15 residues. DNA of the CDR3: TGTGCCAGCAGTGAAGACTCCAGCTCTGGAAACACCATATATTTT. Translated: CASSEDSSSGNTIYF.

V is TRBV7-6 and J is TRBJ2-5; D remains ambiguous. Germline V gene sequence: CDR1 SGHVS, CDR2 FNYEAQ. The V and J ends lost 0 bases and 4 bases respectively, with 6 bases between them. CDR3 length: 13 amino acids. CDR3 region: CASSLADGETQYF. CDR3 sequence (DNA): TGTGCCAGCAGCTTAGCAGACGGAGAGACCCAGTACTTC.

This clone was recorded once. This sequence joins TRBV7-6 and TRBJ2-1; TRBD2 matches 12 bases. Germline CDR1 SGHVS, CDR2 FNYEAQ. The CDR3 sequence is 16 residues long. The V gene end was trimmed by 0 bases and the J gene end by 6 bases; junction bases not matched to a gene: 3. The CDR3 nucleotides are TGTGCCAGCAGCTTAGCGCCTAGCGGGGGGGTCAATGAGCAGTTCTTC. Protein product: CASSLAPSGGVNEQFF.

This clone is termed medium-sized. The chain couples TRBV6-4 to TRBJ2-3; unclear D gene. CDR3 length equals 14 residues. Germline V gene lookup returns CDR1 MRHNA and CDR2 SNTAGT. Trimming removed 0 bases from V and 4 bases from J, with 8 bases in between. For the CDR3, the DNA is TGTGCCAGCAGTGACTCGATTAGCCCAGATACGCAGTATTTT. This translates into CASSDSISPDTQYF.

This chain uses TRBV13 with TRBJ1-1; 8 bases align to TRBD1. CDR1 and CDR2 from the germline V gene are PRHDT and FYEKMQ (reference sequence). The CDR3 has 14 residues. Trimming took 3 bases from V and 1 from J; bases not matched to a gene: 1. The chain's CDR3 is CASSLGQANTEAFF. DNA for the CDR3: TGTGCCAGCAGCTTGGGACAGGCGAACACTGAAGCTTTCTTT.

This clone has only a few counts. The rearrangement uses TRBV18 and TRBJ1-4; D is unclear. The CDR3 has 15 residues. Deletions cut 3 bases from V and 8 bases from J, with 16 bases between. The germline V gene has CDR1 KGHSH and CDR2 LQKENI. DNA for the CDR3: TGTGCCAGCTCACCTATTCCGGACCCCAGGGAAAAACTGTTTTTT. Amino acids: CASSPIPDPREKLFF. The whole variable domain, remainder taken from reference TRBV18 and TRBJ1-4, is NAGVMQNPRHLVRRRGQEARLRCSPMKGHSHVYWYRQLPEEGLKFMVYLQKENIIDESGMPKERFSAEFPKEGPSILRIQQVVRGDSAAYFCASSPIPDPREKLFFGSGTQLSVL.

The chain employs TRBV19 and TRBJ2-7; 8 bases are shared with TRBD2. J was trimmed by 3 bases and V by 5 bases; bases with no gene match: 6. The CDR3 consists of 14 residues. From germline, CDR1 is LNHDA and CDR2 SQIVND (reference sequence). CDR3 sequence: CASSSSSGSYEQYF. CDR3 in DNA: TGTGCCAGTAGTTCATCGAGCGGGAGCTACGAGCAGTACTTC.

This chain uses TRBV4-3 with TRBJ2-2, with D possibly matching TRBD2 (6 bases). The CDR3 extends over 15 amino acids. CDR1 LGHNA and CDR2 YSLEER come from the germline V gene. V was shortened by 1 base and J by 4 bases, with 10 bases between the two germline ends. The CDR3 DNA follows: TGCGCCAGCAGCCAAGCGGGGGACCTCACCGGGGAGCTGTTTTTT. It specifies CASSQAGDLTGELFF.

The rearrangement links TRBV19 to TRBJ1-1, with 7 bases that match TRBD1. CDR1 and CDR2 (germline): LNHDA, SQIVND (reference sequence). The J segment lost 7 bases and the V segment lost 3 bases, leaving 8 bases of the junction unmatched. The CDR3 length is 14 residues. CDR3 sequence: CASSIRDRVGEAFF. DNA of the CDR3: TGTGCCAGTAGTATTCGCGACAGGGTCGGTGAAGCTTTCTTT.

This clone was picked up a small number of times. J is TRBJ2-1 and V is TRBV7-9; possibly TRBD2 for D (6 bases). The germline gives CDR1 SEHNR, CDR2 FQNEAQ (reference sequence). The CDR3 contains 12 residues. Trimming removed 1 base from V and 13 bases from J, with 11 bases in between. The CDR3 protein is CASSLGDFSQFF. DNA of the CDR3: TGTGCCAGCAGCTTAGGGGACTTCTCCCAGTTCTTC.

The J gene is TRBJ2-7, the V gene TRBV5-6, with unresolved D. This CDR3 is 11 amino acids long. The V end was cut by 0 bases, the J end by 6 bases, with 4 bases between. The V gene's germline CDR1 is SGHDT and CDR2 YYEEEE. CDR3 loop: CASSLGREQYF. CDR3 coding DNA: TGTGCCAGCAGCTTGGGTCGCGAGCAGTACTTC.

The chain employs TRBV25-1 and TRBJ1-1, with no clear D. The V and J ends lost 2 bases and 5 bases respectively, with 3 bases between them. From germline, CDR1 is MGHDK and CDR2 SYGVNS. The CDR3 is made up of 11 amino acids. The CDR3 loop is CASSEGTEAFF. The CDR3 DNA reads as TGTGCCAGCAGTGAAGGAACTGAAGCTTTCTTT. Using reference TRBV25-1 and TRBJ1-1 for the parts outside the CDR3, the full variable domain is EADIYQTPRYLVIGTGKKITLECSQTMGHDKMYWYQQDPGMELHLIHYSYGVNSTEKGDLSSESTVSRIRTEHFPLTLESARPSHTSQYLCASSEGTEAFFGQGTRLTVV.

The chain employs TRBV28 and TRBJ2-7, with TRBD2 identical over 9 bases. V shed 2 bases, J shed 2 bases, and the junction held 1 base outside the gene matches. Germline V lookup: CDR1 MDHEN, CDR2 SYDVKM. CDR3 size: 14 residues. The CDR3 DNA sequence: TGTGCCAGCAGTTTAGCTAGCGGGGCCTACGAGCAGTACTTC. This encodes CASSLASGAYEQYF.

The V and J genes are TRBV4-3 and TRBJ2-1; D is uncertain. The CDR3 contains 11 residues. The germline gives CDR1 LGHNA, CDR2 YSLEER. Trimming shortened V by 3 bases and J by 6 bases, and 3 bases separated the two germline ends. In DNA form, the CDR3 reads TGCGCCAGCAGCCACGCCAATGAGCAGTTCTTC. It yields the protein CASSHANEQFF.

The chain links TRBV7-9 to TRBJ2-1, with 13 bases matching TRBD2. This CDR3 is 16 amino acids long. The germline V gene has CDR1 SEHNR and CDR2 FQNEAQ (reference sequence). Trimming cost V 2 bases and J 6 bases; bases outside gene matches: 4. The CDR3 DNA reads TGTGCCAGCAGCTTACTCACTAGCGGGGGGGCCAATGAGCAGTTCTTC. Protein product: CASSLLTSGGANEQFF.